The clone carrying this T cell receptor (beta chain) has at least ten counts. The sample originates from a study of low-dose radiotherapy and immunotherapy resistance in tumors. As for time point: before trial treatment. It was nivolumab, ipilimumab, aspirin, low-dose cyclophosphamide and low-dose radiotherapy that donors received. First-strand cDNA used TRAV- and TRBV-specific primers, covering alpha and beta chains. The PCR that amplified TCRs ran for roughly 20 cycles, relying on a constant-region primer and a V-primer adapter. TCRdb passed the reads through MiXCR, listing each CDR3 protein once. This table has 75,000 to 95,000 distinct CDR3 sequences, roughly a tenth appearing once. This specimen consisted of PBMCs, obtained before treatment. The clonotype originates from a male donor with prostate cancer.

The CDR3 reads CASSPGQGAFYEQYF. CDR3 coding DNA: TGTGCCAGCTCACCGGGGCAGGGGGCTTTCTACGAGCAGTACTTC. The rearrangement links TRBV18 to TRBJ2-7; 8 bases map to TRBD1. The CDR3 runs 15 residues. V lost 3 bases and J lost 3; bases outside the gene matches: 7. Germline values: CDR1 KGHSH, CDR2 LQKENI.